The clone carrying this TCR beta chain occurred a few times. Template switching with 5'RACE generated the TCR cDNA and added a universal primer site and UMIs. From the 5' RACE reads, TCRdb called clonotypes with MiXCR, one entry per CDR3 protein. The sample holds a few hundred thousand distinct CDR3 sequences; almost 4% are singletons and the top ten take 24%. This specimen comes from a study of T cells after yellow fever vaccination. Between the trimmed V and J ends, which lost 0 bases and 5 bases, there was a span of 8 bases. Germline CDR1 reads SGHRS; CDR2 reads YFSETQ. This CDR3 is built from 13 residues.

The J gene is TRBJ1-1, the V gene TRBV5-1, with D unclear. The receptor was derived from a man younger than 30 who received the YFV17D yellow fever vaccine. The sample in question was PBMCs, obtained 5 days after the yellow fever booster vaccination. The chain's CDR3 is CASSLAGETEAFF. CDR3 nucleotides: TGCGCCAGCAGCTTGGCCGGGGAGACTGAAGCTTTCTTT. Variable domain in full (rest from reference TRBV5-1 and TRBJ1-1): KAGVTQTPRYLIKTRGQQVTLSCSPISGHRSVSWYQQTPGQGLQFLFEYFSETQRNKGNFPGRFSGRQFSNSRSEMNVSTLELGDSALYLCASSLAGETEAFFGQGTRLTVV.